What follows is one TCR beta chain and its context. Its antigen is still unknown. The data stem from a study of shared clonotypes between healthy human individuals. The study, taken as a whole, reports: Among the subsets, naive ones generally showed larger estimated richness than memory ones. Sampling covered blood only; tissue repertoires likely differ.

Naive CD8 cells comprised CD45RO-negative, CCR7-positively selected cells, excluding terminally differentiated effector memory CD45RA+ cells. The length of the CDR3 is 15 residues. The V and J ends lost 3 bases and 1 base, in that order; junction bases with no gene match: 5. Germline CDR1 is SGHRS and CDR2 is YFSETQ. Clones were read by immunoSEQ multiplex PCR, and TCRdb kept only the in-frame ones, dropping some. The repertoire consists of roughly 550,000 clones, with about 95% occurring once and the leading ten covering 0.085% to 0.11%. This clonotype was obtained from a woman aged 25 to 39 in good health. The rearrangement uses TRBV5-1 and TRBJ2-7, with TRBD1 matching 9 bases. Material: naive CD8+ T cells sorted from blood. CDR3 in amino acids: CASSSGTGTSYEQYF. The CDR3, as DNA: TGCGCCAGCAGCTCCGGGACAGGGACTTCCTACGAGCAGTACTTC. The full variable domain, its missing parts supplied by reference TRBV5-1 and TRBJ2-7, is KAGVTQTPRYLIKTRGQQVTLSCSPISGHRSVSWYQQTPGQGLQFLFEYFSETQRNKGNFPGRFSGRQFSNSRSEMNVSTLELGDSALYLCASSSGTGTSYEQYFGPGTRLTVT.